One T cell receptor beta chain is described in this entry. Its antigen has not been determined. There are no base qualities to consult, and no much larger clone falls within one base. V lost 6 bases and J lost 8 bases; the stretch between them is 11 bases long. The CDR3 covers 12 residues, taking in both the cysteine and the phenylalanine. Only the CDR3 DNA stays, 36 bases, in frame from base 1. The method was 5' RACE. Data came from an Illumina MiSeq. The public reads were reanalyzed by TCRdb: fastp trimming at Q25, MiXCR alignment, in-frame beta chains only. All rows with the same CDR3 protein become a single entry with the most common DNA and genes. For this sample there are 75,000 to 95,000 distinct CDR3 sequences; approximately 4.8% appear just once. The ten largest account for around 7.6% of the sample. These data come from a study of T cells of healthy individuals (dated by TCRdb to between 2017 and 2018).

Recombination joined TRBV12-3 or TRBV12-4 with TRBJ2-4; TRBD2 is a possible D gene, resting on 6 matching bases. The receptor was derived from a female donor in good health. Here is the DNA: TGTGCCAGCAGCCTGGAGCGGGACATTCAGTACTTC. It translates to CASSLERDIQYF.